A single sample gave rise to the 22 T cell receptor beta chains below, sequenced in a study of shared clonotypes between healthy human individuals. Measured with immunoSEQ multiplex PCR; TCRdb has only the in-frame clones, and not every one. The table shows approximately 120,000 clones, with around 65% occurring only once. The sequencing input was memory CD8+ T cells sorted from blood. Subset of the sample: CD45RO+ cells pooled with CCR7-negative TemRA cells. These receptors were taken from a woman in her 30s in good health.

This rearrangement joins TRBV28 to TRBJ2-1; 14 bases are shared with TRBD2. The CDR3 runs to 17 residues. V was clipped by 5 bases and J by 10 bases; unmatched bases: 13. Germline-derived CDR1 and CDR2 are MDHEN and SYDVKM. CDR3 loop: CASSILLGLAGGLEQFF. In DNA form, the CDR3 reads TGTGCCAGCAGTATCCTCCTCGGACTAGCGGGAGGTTTAGAGCAGTTCTTC. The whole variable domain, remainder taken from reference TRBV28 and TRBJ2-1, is DVKVTQSSRYLVKRTGEKVFLECVQDMDHENMFWYRQDPGLGLRLIYFSYDVKMKEKGDIPEGYSVSREKKERFSLILESASTNQTSMYLCASSILLGLAGGLEQFFGPGTRLTVL.

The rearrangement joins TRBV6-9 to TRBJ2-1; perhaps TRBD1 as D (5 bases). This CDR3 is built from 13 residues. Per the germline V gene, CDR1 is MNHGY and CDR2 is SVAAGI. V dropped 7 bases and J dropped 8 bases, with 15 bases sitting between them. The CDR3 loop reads CASNSCGADEQFF. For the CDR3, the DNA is TGTGCCAGCAACTCGTGTGGGGCGGATGAGCAGTTCTTC.

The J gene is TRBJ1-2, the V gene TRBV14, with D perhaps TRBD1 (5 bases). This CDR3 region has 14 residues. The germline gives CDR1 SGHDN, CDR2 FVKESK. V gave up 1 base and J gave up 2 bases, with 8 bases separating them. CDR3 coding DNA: TGTGCCAGCAGCCAAGTCTACAGGAACTATGGCTACACCTTC. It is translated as CASSQVYRNYGYTF.

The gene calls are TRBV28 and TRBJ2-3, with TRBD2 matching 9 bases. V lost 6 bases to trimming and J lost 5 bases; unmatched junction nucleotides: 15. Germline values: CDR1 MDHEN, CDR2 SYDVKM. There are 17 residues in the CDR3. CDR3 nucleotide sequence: TGTGCCAGCAGCTCCCCCCCTTGGCGGGAGGGTATAGATACGCAGTATTTT. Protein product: CASSSPPWREGIDTQYF.

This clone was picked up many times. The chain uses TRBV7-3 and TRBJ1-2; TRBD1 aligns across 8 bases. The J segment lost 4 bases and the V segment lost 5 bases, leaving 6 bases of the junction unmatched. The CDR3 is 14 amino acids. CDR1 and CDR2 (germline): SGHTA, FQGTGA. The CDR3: CASSVGQGGYGYTF. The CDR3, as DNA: TGTGCCAGCAGCGTCGGACAGGGAGGCTATGGCTACACCTTC.

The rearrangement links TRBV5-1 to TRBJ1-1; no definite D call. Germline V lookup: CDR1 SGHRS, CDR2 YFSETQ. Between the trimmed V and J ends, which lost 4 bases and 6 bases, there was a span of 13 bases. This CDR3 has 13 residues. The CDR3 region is CASSAYDKPEAFF. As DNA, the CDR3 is TGCGCCAGCAGCGCTTACGACAAGCCTGAAGCTTTCTTT.

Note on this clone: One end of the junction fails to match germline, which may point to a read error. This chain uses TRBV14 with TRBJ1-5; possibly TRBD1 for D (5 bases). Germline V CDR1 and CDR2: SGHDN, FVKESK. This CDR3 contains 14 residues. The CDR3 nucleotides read TGTGCCAACAGCCAAGGGACGAACAATCAGCCCCAGCATTTT. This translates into CANSQGTNNQPQHF.

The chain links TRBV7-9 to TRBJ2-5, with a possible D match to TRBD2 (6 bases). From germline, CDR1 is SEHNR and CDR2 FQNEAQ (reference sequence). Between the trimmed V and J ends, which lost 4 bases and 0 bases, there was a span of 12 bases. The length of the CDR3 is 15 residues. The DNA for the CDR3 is TGTGCCAGCAGCTCCGGGACTGCGTACCAAGAGACCCAGTACTTC. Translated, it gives CASSSGTAYQETQYF.

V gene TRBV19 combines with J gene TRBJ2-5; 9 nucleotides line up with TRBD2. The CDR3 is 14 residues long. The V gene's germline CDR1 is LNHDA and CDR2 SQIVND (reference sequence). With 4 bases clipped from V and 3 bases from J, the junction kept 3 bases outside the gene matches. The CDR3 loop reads CASSTKRGEETQYF. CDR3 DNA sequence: TGTGCCAGTAGTACTAAGCGGGGGGAAGAGACCCAGTACTTC.

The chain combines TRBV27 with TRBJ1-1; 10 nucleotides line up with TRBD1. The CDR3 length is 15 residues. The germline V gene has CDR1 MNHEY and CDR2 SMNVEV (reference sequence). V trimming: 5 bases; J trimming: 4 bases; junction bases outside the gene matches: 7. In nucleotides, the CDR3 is TGTGCCAGCAGTCCGGACAGGGGGTTCTTCACTGAAGCTTTCTTT. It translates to CASSPDRGFFTEAFF.

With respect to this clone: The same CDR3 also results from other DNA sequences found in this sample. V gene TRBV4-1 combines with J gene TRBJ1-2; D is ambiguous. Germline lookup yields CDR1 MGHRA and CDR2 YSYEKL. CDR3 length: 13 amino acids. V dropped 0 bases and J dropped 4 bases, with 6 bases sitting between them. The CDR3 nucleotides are TGCGCCAGCAGCCAAGATCCCGGCTATGGCTACACCTTC. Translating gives CASSQDPGYGYTF.

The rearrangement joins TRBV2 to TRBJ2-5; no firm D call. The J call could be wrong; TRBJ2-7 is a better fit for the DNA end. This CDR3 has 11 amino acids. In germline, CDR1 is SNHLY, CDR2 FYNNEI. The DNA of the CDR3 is TGTGCCAGCAGTGAGGGCTACGAGCAGTACTTC. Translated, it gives CASSEGYEQYF.

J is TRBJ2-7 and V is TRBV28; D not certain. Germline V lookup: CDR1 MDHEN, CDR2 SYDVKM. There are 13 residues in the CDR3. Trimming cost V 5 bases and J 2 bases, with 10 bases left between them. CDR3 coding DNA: TGTGCCAGCAGTACCGGTTTTACCTACGAGCAGTACTTC. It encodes CASSTGFTYEQYF.

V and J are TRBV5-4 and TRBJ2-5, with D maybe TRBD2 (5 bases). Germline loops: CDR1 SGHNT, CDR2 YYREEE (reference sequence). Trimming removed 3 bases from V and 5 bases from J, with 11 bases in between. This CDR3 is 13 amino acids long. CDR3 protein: CASSSEDGETQYF. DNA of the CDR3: TGTGCCAGCAGCTCGGAGGACGGGGAGACCCAGTACTTC. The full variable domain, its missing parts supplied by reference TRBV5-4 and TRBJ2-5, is ETGVTQSPTHLIKTRGQQVTLRCSSQSGHNTVSWYQQALGQGPQFIFQYYREEENGRGNFPPRFSGLQFPNYSSELNVNALELDDSALYLCASSSEDGETQYFGPGTRLLVL.

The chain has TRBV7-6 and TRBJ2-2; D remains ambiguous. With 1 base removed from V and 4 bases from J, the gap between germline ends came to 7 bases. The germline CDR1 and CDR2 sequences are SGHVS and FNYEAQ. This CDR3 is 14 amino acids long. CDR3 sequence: CASSLGWGTGELFF. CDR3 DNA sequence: TGTGCCAGCAGCTTAGGTTGGGGCACCGGGGAGCTGTTTTTT. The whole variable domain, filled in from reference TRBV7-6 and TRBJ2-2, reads GAGVSQSPRYKVTKRGQDVALRCDPISGHVSLYWYRQALGQGPEFLTYFNYEAQQDKSGLPNDRFSAERPEGSISTLTIQRTEQRDSAMYRCASSLGWGTGELFFGEGSRLTVL.

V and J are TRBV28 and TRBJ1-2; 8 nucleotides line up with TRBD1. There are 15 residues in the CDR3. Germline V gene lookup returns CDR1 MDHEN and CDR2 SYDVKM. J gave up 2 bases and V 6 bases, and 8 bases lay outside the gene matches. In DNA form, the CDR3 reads TGTGCCAGCAGCCCACCGGACAGGGACAACTATGGCTACACCTTC. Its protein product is CASSPPDRDNYGYTF.

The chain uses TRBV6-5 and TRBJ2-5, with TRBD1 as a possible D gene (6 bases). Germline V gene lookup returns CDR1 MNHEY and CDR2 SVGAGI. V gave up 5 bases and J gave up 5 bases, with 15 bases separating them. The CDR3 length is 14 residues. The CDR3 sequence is CASSKAYRVETQYF. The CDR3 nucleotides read TGTGCCAGCAGTAAAGCCTACAGGGTCGAGACCCAGTACTTC.

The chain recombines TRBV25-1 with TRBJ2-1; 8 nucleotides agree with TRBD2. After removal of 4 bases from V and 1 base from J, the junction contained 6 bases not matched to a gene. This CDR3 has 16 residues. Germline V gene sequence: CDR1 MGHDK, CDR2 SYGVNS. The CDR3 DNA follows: TGTGCCAGCAGTGGACAAGCGGGAGTTTCCTACAATGAGCAGTTCTTC. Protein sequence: CASSGQAGVSYNEQFF.

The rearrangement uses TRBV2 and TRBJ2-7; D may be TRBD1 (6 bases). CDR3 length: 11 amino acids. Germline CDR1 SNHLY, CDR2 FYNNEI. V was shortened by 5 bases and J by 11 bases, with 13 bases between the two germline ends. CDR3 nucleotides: TGTGCCAGCAGTCCCGGGACAAAAGAGTACTTC. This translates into CASSPGTKEYF.

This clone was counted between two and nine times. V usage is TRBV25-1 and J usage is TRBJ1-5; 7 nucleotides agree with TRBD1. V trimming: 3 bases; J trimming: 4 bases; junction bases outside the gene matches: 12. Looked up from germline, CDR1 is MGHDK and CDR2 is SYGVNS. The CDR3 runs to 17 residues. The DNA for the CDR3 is TGTGCCAGCAGTGACTCCCACTTGGGGACAGCAAATCAGCCCCAGCATTTT. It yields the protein CASSDSHLGTANQPQHF.

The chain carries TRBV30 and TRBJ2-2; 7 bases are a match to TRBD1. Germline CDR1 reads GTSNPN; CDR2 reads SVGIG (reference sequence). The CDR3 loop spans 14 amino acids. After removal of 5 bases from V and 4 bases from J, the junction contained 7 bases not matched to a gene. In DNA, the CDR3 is TGTGCCTGGTCGGGGACAGTTACCACCGGGGAGCTGTTTTTT. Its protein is CAWSGTVTTGELFF.

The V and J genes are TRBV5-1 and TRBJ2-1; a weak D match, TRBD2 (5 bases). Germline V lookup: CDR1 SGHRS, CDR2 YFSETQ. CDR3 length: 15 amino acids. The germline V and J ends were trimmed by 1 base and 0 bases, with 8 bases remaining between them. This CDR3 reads CASSLTSPSYNEQFF. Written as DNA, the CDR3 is TGCGCCAGCAGCTTGACTAGTCCCTCCTACAATGAGCAGTTCTTC.